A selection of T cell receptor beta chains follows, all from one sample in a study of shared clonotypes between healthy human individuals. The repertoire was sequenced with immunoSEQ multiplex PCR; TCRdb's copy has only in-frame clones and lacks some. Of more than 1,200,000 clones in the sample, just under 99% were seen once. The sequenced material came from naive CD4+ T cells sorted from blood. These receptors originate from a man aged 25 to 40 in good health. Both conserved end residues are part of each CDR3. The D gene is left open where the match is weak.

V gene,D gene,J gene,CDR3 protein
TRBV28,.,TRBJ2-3,CASSLAGSTDTQYF
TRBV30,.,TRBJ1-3,CAWSLQLTTIYF
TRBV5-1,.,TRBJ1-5,CASSLGGDSNQPQHF
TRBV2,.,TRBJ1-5,CASSPVVGASNQPQHF
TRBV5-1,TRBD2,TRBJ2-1,CASSSTSGTLNEQFF
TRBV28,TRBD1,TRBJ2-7,CASSSTGAPTYEQYF
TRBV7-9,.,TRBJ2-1,CASSLRLDYNEQFF
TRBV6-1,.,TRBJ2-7,CASAQRLSYEQYF
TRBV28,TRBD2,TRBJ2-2,CASSGGSVAGELFF
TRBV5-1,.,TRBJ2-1,CASSTQGHEQFF
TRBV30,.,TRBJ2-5,CAWSVLGKETQYF
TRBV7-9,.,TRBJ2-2,CASSFTPPGELFF
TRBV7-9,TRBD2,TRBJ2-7,CASSVLAGLIYEQYF
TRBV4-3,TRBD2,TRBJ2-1,CASSLTGTSGSSYNEQFF
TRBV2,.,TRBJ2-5,CASSAVRGQETQYF
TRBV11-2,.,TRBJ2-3,CASSLRPSTDTQYF
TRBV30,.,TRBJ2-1,CAWSYGPGGSYNEQFF
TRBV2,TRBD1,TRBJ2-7,CASSVTGGYSYEQYF
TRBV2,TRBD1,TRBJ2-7,CASSERDRVDYEQYF
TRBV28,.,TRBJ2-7,CASSLMGAGLYEQYF